One T cell receptor (beta chain) is described in this entry. Here immunoSEQ multiplex PCR was the method, and the copy in TCRdb shows in-frame clones only, minus some. The repertoire has roughly 150,000 clones, 70% to 90% of them found once; the top ten carry 11%. This record belongs to a study of blood T cell repertoires in COVID-19. Sequencing was carried out using peripheral blood. The TCR sequence derives from a human donor in a cohort sampled during active COVID-19.

CDR3 bases: TGTGCCAGCAGCTTAGCGCAGTACGAGCAGTACTTC. This translates into CASSLAQYEQYF. V is TRBV11-1 and J is TRBJ2-7; D gene ambiguous. CDR3 size: 12 residues. Per germline, CDR1 SGHAT and CDR2 FQDESV (reference sequence). V was pared by 0 bases and J by 4 bases, with 4 bases between.